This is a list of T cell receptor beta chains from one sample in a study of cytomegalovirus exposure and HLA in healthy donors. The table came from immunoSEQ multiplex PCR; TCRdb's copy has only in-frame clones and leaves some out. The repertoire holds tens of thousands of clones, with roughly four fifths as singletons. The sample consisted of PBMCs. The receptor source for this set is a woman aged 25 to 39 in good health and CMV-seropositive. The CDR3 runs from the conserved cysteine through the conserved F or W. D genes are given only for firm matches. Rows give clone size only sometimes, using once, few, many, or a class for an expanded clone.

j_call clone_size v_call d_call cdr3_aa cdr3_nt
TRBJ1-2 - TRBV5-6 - CASSLSGVTNYGYTF TGTGCCAGCAGCTTGAGCGGAGTCACTAACTATGGCTACACCTTC
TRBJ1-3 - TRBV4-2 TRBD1 CASSQVGQGVDGNTIYF TGTGCCAGCAGCCAAGTTGGACAGGGCGTGGATGGAAACACCATATATTTT
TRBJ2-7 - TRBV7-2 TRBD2 CASSFLAGTYEQYF TGTGCCAGCAGCTTCCTAGCGGGAACCTACGAGCAGTACTTC
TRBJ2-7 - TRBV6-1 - CASTQSRLSYEQYF TGTGCCAGCACCCAATCGCGGCTCTCCTACGAGCAGTACTTC
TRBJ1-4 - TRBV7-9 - CASSLKTGTNEKLFF TGTGCCAGCAGCTTAAAAACAGGGACTAATGAAAAACTGTTTTTT
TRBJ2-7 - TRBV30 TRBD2 CAWSRGGRASGEQYF TGTGCCTGGAGTCGGGGCGGGAGGGCCTCGGGTGAGCAGTACTTC
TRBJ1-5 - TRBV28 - CASSSPQGSEQPQHF TGTGCCAGCAGTTCTCCACAGGGCTCGGAACAGCCCCAGCATTTT
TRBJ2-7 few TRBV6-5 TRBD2 CASSYGVAGPYEQYF TGTGCCAGCAGTTACGGGGTAGCGGGGCCCTACGAGCAGTACTTC
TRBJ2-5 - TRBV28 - CASSFDGEGRETQYF TGTGCCAGCAGTTTCGACGGAGAGGGCAGGGAGACCCAGTACTTC
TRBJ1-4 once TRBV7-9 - CASSLQGPNEKLFF TGTGCCAGCAGCTTACAGGGGCCAAATGAAAAACTGTTTTTT
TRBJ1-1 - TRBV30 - CAWVRGLNTEAFF TGTGCCTGGGTCAGGGGTCTGAACACTGAAGCTTTCTTT
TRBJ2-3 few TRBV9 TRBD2 CASSVGGRVTDTQYF TGTGCCAGCAGCGTAGGCGGGAGAGTCACAGATACGCAGTATTTT
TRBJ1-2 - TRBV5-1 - CASNSGGSTGRTPYGYTF TGCGCCAGCAACTCGGGCGGATCTACAGGGCGAACCCCCTATGGCTACACCTTC
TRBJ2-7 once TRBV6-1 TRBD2 CASSVLAGSYEQYF TGTGCCAGCAGTGTCCTAGCGGGCTCCTACGAGCAGTACTTC
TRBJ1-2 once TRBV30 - CAWSPRGLYGYTF TGTGCCTGGAGTCCCAGGGGCCTCTATGGCTACACCTTC
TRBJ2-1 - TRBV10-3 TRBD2 CAIRLAGGYNEQFF TGTGCCATCAGGCTAGCGGGAGGTTACAATGAGCAGTTCTTC
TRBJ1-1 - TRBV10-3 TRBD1 CAAGATGSGTEAFF TGTGCCGCAGGGGCGACAGGGTCGGGCACTGAAGCTTTCTTT
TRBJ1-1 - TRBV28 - CASSFPLGAGHDTEAFF TGTGCCAGCAGTTTCCCCCTGGGGGCAGGGCACGACACTGAAGCTTTCTTT
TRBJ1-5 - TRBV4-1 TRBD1 CASSQGDRGGNQPQHF TGCGCCAGCAGCCAAGGAGACAGGGGCGGCAATCAGCCCCAGCATTTT
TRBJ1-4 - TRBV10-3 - CAISQTTNEKLFF TGTGCCATCAGTCAGACAACTAATGAAAAACTGTTTTTT
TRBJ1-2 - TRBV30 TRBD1 CAWTTGGGYGYTF TGTGCCTGGACGACAGGGGGCGGCTATGGCTACACCTTC
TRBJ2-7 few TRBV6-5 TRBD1 CASSRQGSSYEQYF TGTGCCAGCAGCCGACAGGGGAGCTCCTACGAGCAGTACTTC
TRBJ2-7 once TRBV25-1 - CATRDRSSYEQYF TGTGCCACCCGCGACAGGAGCTCCTACGAGCAGTACTTC
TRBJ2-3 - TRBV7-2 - CASSLPETGDTQYF TGTGCCAGCAGCTTGCCGGAGACGGGAGATACGCAGTATTTT
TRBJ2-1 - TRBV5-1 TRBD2 CASSLGSGRAWNEQFF TGCGCCAGCAGCTTGGGGAGCGGGAGGGCCTGGAATGAGCAGTTCTTC
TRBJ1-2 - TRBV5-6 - CASSVAPSNYGYTF TGTGCCAGCAGCGTGGCCCCGTCTAACTATGGCTACACCTTC
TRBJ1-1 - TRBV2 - CASRDQRNTEAFF TGTGCCAGCAGAGACCAGCGAAACACTGAAGCTTTCTTT
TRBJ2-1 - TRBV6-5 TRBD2 CASSELAGVGEQFF TGTGCCAGCAGTGAACTAGCGGGAGTGGGTGAGCAGTTCTTC
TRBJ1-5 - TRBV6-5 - CASGATLNQPQHF TGTGCCAGCGGGGCTACCCTCAATCAGCCCCAGCATTTT
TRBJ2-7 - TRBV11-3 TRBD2 CASSLGRAGVHEQYF TGTGCCAGCAGCTTAGGTAGAGCGGGAGTCCACGAGCAGTACTTC
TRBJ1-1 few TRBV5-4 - CASSFRDTEAFF TGTGCCAGCAGCTTTCGGGACACTGAAGCTTTCTTT
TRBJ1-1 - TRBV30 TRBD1 CAWGQGSAEAFF TGTGCCTGGGGACAGGGGAGCGCTGAAGCTTTCTTT
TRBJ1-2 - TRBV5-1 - CASSFFKGFETNYGYTF TGCGCCAGCAGCTTTTTCAAGGGGTTCGAGACTAACTATGGCTACACCTTC
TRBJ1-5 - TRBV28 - CATRNNLWSNQPQHF TGTGCCACCCGTAATAACCTATGGAGCAATCAGCCCCAGCATTTT
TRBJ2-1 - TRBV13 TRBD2 CASSGHSLSGLAGYNEQFF TGTGCCAGCAGCGGACACTCCCTCTCCGGACTAGCGGGATACAATGAGCAGTTCTTC
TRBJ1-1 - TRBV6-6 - CASSYSTQGGAFF TGTGCCAGCAGTTACTCGACCCAGGGTGGGGCTTTCTTT
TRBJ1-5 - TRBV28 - CASRPGQRHQPQHF TGTGCCAGCAGACCCGGACAGAGGCATCAGCCCCAGCATTTT
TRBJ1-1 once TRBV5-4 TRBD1 CASSSPLTGGARDTEAFF TGTGCCAGCAGCTCACCTTTGACAGGGGGCGCTCGGGACACTGAAGCTTTCTTT
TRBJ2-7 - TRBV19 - CASSKPGTAASYEQYF TGTGCCAGTAGTAAGCCCGGGACTGCAGCATCCTACGAGCAGTACTTC
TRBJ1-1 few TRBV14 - CASTLQGSTEAFF TGTGCCAGCACCCTTCAGGGTAGCACTGAAGCTTTCTTT
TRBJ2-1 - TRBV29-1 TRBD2 CSERTSGSGAEQFF TGCAGCGAGAGGACTAGCGGGAGTGGGGCTGAGCAGTTCTTC
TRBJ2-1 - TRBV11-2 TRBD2 CASSPWRLAGHNEQFF TGTGCCAGCAGCCCTTGGAGACTAGCGGGGCACAATGAGCAGTTCTTC
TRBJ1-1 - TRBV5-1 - CASSKTTNTEAFF TGCGCCAGCAGTAAAACTACCAACACTGAAGCTTTCTTT
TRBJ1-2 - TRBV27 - CASSFRQAYGYTF TGTGCCAGCAGTTTTCGCCAAGCCTATGGCTACACCTTC
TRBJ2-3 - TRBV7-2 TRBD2 CASSLLAASTDTQYF TGTGCCAGCAGCCTACTAGCGGCTAGCACAGATACGCAGTATTTT
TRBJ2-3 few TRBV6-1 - CASKGDTDTQYF TGTGCCAGCAAAGGGGATACAGATACGCAGTATTTT
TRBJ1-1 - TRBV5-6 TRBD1 CASSPRRDRVTEAFF TGTGCCAGCAGCCCAAGAAGGGACAGGGTGACTGAAGCTTTCTTT
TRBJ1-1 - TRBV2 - CASYLNTEAFF TGTGCCAGCTACTTGAACACTGAAGCTTTCTTT
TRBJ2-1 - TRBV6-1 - CASSESSFDNEQFF TGTGCCAGCAGTGAAAGTAGCTTCGACAATGAGCAGTTCTTC
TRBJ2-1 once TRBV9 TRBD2 CASSRSGSSYNEQFF TGTGCCAGCAGCAGAAGCGGGAGCTCCTACAATGAGCAGTTCTTC